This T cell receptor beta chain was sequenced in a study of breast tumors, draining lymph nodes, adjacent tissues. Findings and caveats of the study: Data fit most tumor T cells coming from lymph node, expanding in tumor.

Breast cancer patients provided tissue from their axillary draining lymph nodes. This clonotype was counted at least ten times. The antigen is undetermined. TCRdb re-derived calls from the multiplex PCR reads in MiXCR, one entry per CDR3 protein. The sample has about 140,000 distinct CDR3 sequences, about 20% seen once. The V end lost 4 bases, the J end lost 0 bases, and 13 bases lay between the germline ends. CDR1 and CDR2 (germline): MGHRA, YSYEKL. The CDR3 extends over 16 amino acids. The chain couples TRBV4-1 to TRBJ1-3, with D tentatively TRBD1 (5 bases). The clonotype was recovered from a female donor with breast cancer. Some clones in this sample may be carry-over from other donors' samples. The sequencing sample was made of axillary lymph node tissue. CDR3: CASSREDRGSGNTIYF. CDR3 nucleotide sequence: TGCGCCAGCAGCCGGGAAGACAGAGGCTCTGGAAACACCATATATTTT.